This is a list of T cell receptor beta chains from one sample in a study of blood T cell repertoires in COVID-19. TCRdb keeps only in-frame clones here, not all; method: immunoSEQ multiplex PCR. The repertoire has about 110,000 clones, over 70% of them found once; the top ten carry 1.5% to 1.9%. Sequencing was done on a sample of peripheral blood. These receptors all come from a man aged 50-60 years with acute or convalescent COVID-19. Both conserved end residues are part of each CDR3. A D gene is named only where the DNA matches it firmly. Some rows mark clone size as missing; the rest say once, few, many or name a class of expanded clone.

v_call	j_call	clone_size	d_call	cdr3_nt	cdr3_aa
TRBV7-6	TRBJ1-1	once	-	TGTGCCAGCAGCCGGACAGTCACCCGTGACCGAGTGCCGACTGAAGCTTTCTTT	CASSRTVTRDRVPTEAFF
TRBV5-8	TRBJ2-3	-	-	TGTGCCAGCAGCTTGTCGGTAGACACAGATACGCAGTATTTT	CASSLSVDTDTQYF
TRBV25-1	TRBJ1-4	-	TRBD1	TGTGCCAGCAGTGATCTGACAGGGATGGCAACTAATGAAAAACTGTTTTTT	CASSDLTGMATNEKLFF
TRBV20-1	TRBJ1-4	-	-	TGCAGTGCCAGAGGAGATGGAAAACTGTTTTTT	CSARGDGKLFF
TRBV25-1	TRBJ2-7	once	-	TGTGCCAGCAGTGAAGGGGGACTTAACTACGAGCAGTACTTC	CASSEGGLNYEQYF
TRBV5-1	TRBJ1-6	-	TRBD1	TGCGCCAGCAGCGTCGGGACAGGGGGCTCTAGCTCCTATAATTCACCCCTCCACTTT	CASSVGTGGSSSYNSPLHF
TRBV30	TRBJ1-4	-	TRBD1	TGTGCCTGGAGTTCCGGACAGGGGGCTAATGAAAAACTGTTTTTT	CAWSSGQGANEKLFF
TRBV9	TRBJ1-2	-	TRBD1	TGTGCCAGCAGCGATCGACAGGGAAGGTATGGCTACACCTTC	CASSDRQGRYGYTF
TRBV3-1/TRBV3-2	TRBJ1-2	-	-	TGTGCCAGCAACGGACAAGACTATGGCTACACCTTC	CASNGQDYGYTF
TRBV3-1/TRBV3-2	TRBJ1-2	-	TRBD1	TGTGCCAGCAGCCCGGGGACAGGGGAGAGGGGCTACACCTTC	CASSPGTGERGYTF
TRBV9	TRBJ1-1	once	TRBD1	TGTGCCAGCAGCCCGAGACAGGGGGCGTCCACTGAAGCTTTCTTT	CASSPRQGASTEAFF
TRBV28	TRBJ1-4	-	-	TGTGCCAGCAGCGGAGCACCCCCGGCTGAAAAACTGTTTTTT	CASSGAPPAEKLFF
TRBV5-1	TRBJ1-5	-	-	TGCGCCAGCAGCCTCGGACAGAATAGCAATCAGCCCCAGCATTTT	CASSLGQNSNQPQHF
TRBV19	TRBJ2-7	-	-	TGTGCCAGTAGCCGAAGGAGGGCGTCCGGGGAGCAGTACTTC	CASSRRRASGEQYF
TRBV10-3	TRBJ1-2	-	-	TGTGCCATCAGTGAGTCGATAATAACAGACAGATTTAACTATGGCTACACCTTC	CAISESIITDRFNYGYTF
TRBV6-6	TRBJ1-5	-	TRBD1	TGTGCCAGCAGTTACCCCCTGGACAGGGGTCAGCCCCAGCATTTT	CASSYPLDRGQPQHF
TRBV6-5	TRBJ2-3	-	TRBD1	TGTGCCAGCAGCCAGACAGGGGGCCTAACAGATACGCAGTATTTT	CASSQTGGLTDTQYF
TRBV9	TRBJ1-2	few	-	TGTGCCAGCAGCGTAGTGAATGGCGGGGGCTACACCTTC	CASSVVNGGGYTF
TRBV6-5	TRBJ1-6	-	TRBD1	TGTGCCAGCAGAGGGACAGGGGATAATTCACCCCTCCACTTT	CASRGTGDNSPLHF
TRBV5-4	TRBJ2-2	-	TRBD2	TGTGCCAGCAGCTGGGTCACTAGCGGGGGGCCCGGGGAGCTGTTTTTT	CASSWVTSGGPGELFF
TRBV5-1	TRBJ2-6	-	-	TGCGCCAGCAGCGTCAGGGTAACCTCTGGGGCCAACGTCCTGACTTTC	CASSVRVTSGANVLTF
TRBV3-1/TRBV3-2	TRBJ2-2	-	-	TGTGCCAGCAGCCAAGATCAGAGGACGCCCGGGGGCACCGGGGAGCTGTTTTTT	CASSQDQRTPGGTGELFF
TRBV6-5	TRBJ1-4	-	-	TGTGCCAGCCGGGACACCTCTCTTGACAATGAAAAACTGTTTTTT	CASRDTSLDNEKLFF
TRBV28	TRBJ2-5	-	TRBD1	TGTGCCAGCAGTTTCGACAGGGGGACCCAGTACTTC	CASSFDRGTQYF
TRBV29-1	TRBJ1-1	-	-	TGCAGCGTTGAAGAGGACGGGGGGAGAGCTTTCTTT	CSVEEDGGRAFF
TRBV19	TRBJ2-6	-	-	TGTGCCAGTAGTCCTGACGGAGCGACGGCCGGGGCCAACGTCCTGACTTTC	CASSPDGATAGANVLTF
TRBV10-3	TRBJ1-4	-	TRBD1	TGTGCCATCAGTGAGGGACAGGGGGTCTATAATGAAAAACTGTTTTTT	CAISEGQGVYNEKLFF
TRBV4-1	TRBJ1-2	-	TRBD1	TGCGCCAGCAGGGGACAGGGGGCAAGAGGCTACACCTTC	CASRGQGARGYTF
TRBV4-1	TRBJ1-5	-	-	TGCGCCAGCAGCCAAGATGCGGGGGGAACACAGCCCCAGCATTTT	CASSQDAGGTQPQHF
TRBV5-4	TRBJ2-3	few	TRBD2	TGTGCCAGCAGCCTAGGGACTAGCGGGGGTCGGGCAGATACGCAGTATTTT	CASSLGTSGGRADTQYF
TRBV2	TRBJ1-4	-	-	TGTGCCAGCAGTCGGGGAAGTGCTAATGAAAAACTGTTTTTT	CASSRGSANEKLFF
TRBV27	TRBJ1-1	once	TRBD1	TGTGCCAGCAGTTTAGAGACAGGGAATAGACATGGGACTGAAGCTTTCTTT	CASSLETGNRHGTEAFF
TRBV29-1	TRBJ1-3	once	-	TGCAGCGTTGATATCCCTGGAAACACCATATATTTT	CSVDIPGNTIYF
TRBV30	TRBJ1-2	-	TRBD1	TGTGCCTGGAGGGACAGGGGAGCAGAAGGCTACACCTTC	CAWRDRGAEGYTF
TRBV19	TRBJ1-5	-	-	TGTGCCAGTAGTATTTTCTCAGGGATAGATCAGCCCCAGCATTTT	CASSIFSGIDQPQHF
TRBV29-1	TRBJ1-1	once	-	TGCAGCGTCATGGGGGGGACTGAAGCTTTCTTT	CSVMGGTEAFF
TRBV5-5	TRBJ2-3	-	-	TGTGCCAGCTGCGAGACTACTTGCACAGATACGCAGTATTTT	CASCETTCTDTQYF
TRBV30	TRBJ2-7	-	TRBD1	TGTGCCTGGAGTGCCCGGGACAGCCCATCCTACGAGCAGTACTTC	CAWSARDSPSYEQYF
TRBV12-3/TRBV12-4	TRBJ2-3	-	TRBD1	TGTGTGTCGGGACAGGGGTCAGATACGCAGTATTTT	CVSGQGSDTQYF
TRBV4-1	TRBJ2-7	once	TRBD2	TGCGCCAGCAGCCAAGATAAAATAGGGGTAGCGGGCGAGCAGTACTTC	CASSQDKIGVAGEQYF
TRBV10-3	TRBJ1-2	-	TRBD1	TGTGCCATCAGTGATGACAGGGCAGGGAACTATGGCTACACCTTC	CAISDDRAGNYGYTF
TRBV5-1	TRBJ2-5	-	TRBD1	TGCGCCAGCAGCCCGAGACCCGACAGGGGGCGATACGAGACCCAGTACTTC	CASSPRPDRGRYETQYF
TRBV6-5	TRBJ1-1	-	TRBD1	TGTGCCAGCAGCTACGGACAGGGGAACACTGAAGCTTTCTTT	CASSYGQGNTEAFF
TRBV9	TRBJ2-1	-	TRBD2	TGTGCCAGCACCCGCCTGGAAGCGGGGGCTGAGCAGTTCTTC	CASTRLEAGAEQFF
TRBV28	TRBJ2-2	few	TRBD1	TGTGCCAGCAGGGGGGACAGGGTCCCCGGGGAGCTGTTTTTT	CASRGDRVPGELFF
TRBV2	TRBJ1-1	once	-	TGTGCCAGCAGCGAATTGGGGCTTACAGAGAGGGCTTTCTTT	CASSELGLTERAFF
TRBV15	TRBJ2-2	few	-	TGTGCCACCAGCAGAGATCGTTATTTACTTGGGCCTAACACCGGGGAGCTGTTTTTT	CATSRDRYLLGPNTGELFF
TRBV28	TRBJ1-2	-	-	TGTGCCAGCAGTCTCCTGGCGGGTGGCTACACCTTC	CASSLLAGGYTF
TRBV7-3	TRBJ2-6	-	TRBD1	TGTGCCAGCAGCCGGACCGGGACAGCTAACTCTGGGGCCAACGTCCTGACTTTC	CASSRTGTANSGANVLTF
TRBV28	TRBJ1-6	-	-	TGTGCCAGCAGTCCTCCGACAGGCGCAAATTCACCCCTCCACTTT	CASSPPTGANSPLHF
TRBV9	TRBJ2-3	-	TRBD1	TGTGCCAGCAGCGCTACCGGGACAGGGATCACAGATACGCAGTATTTT	CASSATGTGITDTQYF
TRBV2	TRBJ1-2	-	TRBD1	TGTGCCAGCAATCAGGACAGGGTTGGCTATGGCTACACCTTC	CASNQDRVGYGYTF
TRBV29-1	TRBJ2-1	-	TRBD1	TGCAGCGTTGCTCGGACAGGATCCTACAATGAGCAGTTCTTC	CSVARTGSYNEQFF